This T cell receptor beta chain was sequenced during a study of Graves' ophthalmopathy and Graves' hyperthyroidism. Overall study results and limits: Most expanded clonotypes in thyroid above 0.001 frequency also showed up in blood.

RNA transcripts provided the template for amplifying TCR beta CDR3 regions. RT-PCR with HTBI primers came first, then second-round multiplex PCR. TCRdb reprocessed the multiplex PCR reads via MiXCR and lists one record per CDR3 protein. The table includes 45,000 to 60,000 distinct CDR3 sequences, under 55% detected once. This clonotype was seen repeatedly, ten times or more. Its antigen is as yet unknown. CAS ≥3, NOSPECS ≥4, moderate-to-severe activity and duration under 3 months marked donors with ophthalmopathy. Trimming left V 2 bases short and J 6 bases short, with 14 bases between. The CDR3 is 14 amino acids. CDR1 is MNHNY and CDR2 is SVGAGI in the germline V gene (reference sequence).

The receptor was isolated from an adult woman with Graves' ophthalmopathy. The sequencing sample was made of peripheral blood. The genes are TRBV6-6 and TRBJ2-7; D is perhaps TRBD2 (6 bases). The CDR3 protein is CASSYTGAPGEQYF. In DNA, the CDR3 is TGTGCCAGCAGTTACACGGGAGCTCCGGGCGAGCAGTACTTC.